These 25 T cell receptor beta chains were all obtained from the same sample, sequenced in a study of OX40 agonist ivuxolimab in advanced cancers. The method was immunoSEQ multiplex PCR; TCRdb's version includes in-frame clones alone and lacks a portion of them. This table holds tens of thousands of clones, 88% found once. The source material was CD4+ or CD8+ T cells sorted from blood, sampled in a trial of the OX40 agonist ivuxolimab. These receptor sequences come from an adult with an advanced solid tumor such as melanoma, head and neck, liver or kidney cancer.

This chain uses TRBV14 with TRBJ1-2, with TRBD1 matching 7 bases. This CDR3 region has 15 residues. Germline V gene data show CDR1 as SGHDN and CDR2 as FVKESK. With 1 base clipped from V and 3 bases from J, the junction kept 5 bases outside the gene matches. Here the CDR3 DNA reads TGTGCCAGCAGCCAAGGAAAAGGGGGCGACTATGGCTACACCTTC. It translates to CASSQGKGGDYGYTF. Full variable domain (remainder filled in from reference TRBV14 and TRBJ1-2): EAGVTQFPSHSVIEKGQTVTLRCDPISGHDNLYWYRRVMGKEIKFLLHFVKESKQDESGMPNNRFLAERTGGTYSTLKVQPAELEDSGVYFCASSQGKGGDYGYTFGSGTRLTVV.

The chain recombines TRBV30 with TRBJ2-7; D possibly uses TRBD1 or TRBD2 (5 bases each). Germline V gives CDR1 GTSNPN, CDR2 SVGIG (reference sequence). The CDR3 contains 14 residues. The V end lost 2 bases, the J end lost 2 bases, and 13 bases lay between the germline ends. The DNA of the CDR3 is TGTGCCTGGAGTTTCCCCGGGGCCACCTACGAGCAGTACTTC. Its translation is CAWSFPGATYEQYF.

In its sample, this clone was seen a few times. The chain uses TRBV6-1 and TRBJ2-7, with 7 bases aligning to TRBD1. The CDR3 spans 15 residues. Germline V CDR1 and CDR2: MNHNS, SASEGT. The V segment lost 5 bases and the J segment 2 bases; nucleotides outside the gene matches: 9. In DNA form, the CDR3 reads TGTGCCAGCAGTACCCTTGAAGGGGGCACCTACGAGCAGTACTTC. Its protein product is CASSTLEGGTYEQYF.

V gene TRBV4-3 combines with J gene TRBJ1-3; no clear D. Trimming removed 1 base from V and 0 bases from J, with 10 bases in between. CDR3 size: 16 residues. Germline V CDR1 and CDR2: LGHNA, YSLEER. CDR3 sequence reads: CASSQGPADSGNTIYF. The CDR3 bases are TGCGCCAGCAGCCAAGGCCCAGCGGACTCTGGAAACACCATATATTTT.

About this clone itself: A read error is likely here: a far larger clone is one base away. The same CDR3 is also encoded by other DNA sequences in this sample. V is TRBV7-9 and J is TRBJ1-5; D call uncertain. Trimming removed 5 bases from V and 5 bases from J, with 10 bases in between. Germline assignment: CDR1 SEHNR and CDR2 FQNEAQ (reference sequence). The CDR3 consists of 13 residues. This chain's CDR3 is CASSQESDQPQHF. CDR3 nucleotides: TGTGCCAGCAGCCAAGAAAGCGATCAGCCCCAGCATTTT.

In this sample, this clone turned up once. The chain uses TRBV7-7 and TRBJ2-3; a possible D gene is TRBD1 (6 bases). Germline CDR1 and CDR2: SSHAT and FNYEAQ (reference sequence). With 5 bases removed from V and 4 bases from J, the gap between germline ends came to 19 bases. The CDR3 contains 16 residues. DNA of the CDR3: TGTGCCAGCAGCCCAAGCGACAGGCTACGTCCAGATACGCAGTATTTT. The encoded protein is CASSPSDRLRPDTQYF.

The chain is built from TRBV5-4 and TRBJ2-7; 8 nucleotides align to TRBD2. The V gene end was trimmed by 2 bases and the J gene end by 5 bases; junction bases not matched to a gene: 6. The CDR3 loop spans 14 amino acids. Germline lookup yields CDR1 SGHNT and CDR2 YYREEE (reference sequence). CDR3: CASSLTGGYHEQYF. CDR3 nucleotides: TGTGCCAGCAGCTTAACGGGGGGGTACCACGAGCAGTACTTC.

The chain's CDR3 is CASRRTTHEQFF. CDR3 nucleotides: TGTGCCAGCAGACGTACCACGCATGAGCAGTTCTTC. The rearrangement uses TRBV7-9 and TRBJ2-1; D not certain. Trimming removed 6 bases from V and 8 bases from J, with 11 bases in between. The CDR3 is 12 amino acids. The germline V gene encodes CDR1 SEHNR and CDR2 FQNEAQ (reference sequence).

The chain is built from TRBV28 and TRBJ2-5; unclear D gene. In germline, CDR1 is MDHEN, CDR2 SYDVKM. The CDR3 consists of 14 residues. V lost 11 bases and J 1 base, leaving 17 bases between the germline ends. The DNA for the CDR3 is TGTGCCGGCCGACCAGAACTCCGCCAAGAGACCCAGTACTTC. Translated: CAGRPELRQETQYF.

The rearrangement uses TRBV19 and TRBJ1-1; D not certain. The CDR3 is 14 residues long. V lost 3 bases and J lost 1, with 9 bases in between. Germline assignment: CDR1 LNHDA and CDR2 SQIVND (reference sequence). The CDR3: CASSMDGENTEAFF. CDR3 nucleotides: TGTGCCAGTAGTATGGACGGGGAGAACACTGAAGCTTTCTTT.

This rearrangement joins TRBV7-9 to TRBJ2-1; no reliable D call. With 5 bases removed from V and 0 bases from J, the gap between germline ends came to 14 bases. CDR3 length: 16 amino acids. Germline CDR1 is SEHNR and CDR2 is FQNEAQ (reference sequence). This CDR3 reads CASSPNTGSSYNEQFF. CDR3 DNA: TGTGCCAGCAGCCCAAATACGGGCAGCTCCTACAATGAGCAGTTCTTC.

The chain employs TRBV4-3 and TRBJ1-2; D unresolved. The CDR3 length is 15 residues. Between the trimmed V and J ends, which lost 0 bases and 2 bases, there was a span of 10 bases. Germline lookup yields CDR1 LGHNA and CDR2 YSLEER. The CDR3 protein is CASSQDKSSNYGYTF. The CDR3 DNA sequence: TGCGCCAGCAGCCAAGATAAAAGTTCCAACTATGGCTACACCTTC.

The V gene is TRBV5-6, the J gene TRBJ2-7; 8 bases are a match to TRBD1. The CDR3 consists of 14 residues. CDR1 is SGHDT, CDR2 YYEEEE, per germline. V gave up 7 bases and J gave up 1 base; unmatched junction bases: 7. The CDR3 coding sequence is TGTGCCAGCGAACAGGGGGGCAGGTCCTACGAGCAGTACTTC. Its translation is CASEQGGRSYEQYF. Full variable domain (missing parts from reference TRBV5-6 and TRBJ2-7): DAGVTQSPTHLIKTRGQQVTLRCSPKSGHDTVSWYQQALGQGPQFIFQYYEEEERQRGNFPDRFSGHQFPNYSSELNVNALLLGDSALYLCASEQGGRSYEQYFGPGTRLTVT.

In regard to this clone: The same CDR3 arises from other DNA sequences in this sample as well. The chain carries TRBV27 and TRBJ1-1; 9 nucleotides align to TRBD1. The junction had 0 bases not matched to a gene; V was cut back by 3 bases and J by 1 base. The CDR3 has 14 amino acids. Germline V gene data show CDR1 as MNHEY and CDR2 as SMNVEV (reference sequence). The CDR3 loop reads CASSLGQGNTEAFF. CDR3 nucleotides: TGTGCCAGCAGTTTGGGACAGGGGAACACTGAAGCTTTCTTT.

This clone has a handful of counts. This rearrangement joins TRBV30 to TRBJ2-2; 7 bases agree with TRBD2. The CDR3 is 14 residues long. The V and J ends lost 5 bases and 0 bases, in that order; junction bases with no gene match: 3. Germline CDR1 and CDR2: GTSNPN and SVGIG (reference sequence). The CDR3 sequence: CAWGAGTNTGELFF. CDR3 in DNA: TGTGCCTGGGGAGCGGGGACGAACACCGGGGAGCTGTTTTTT.

V usage is TRBV7-9 and J usage is TRBJ2-1; D is unresolved. This CDR3 has 13 amino acids. V was trimmed by 4 bases and J by 12 bases, leaving 16 bases between them. Germline values: CDR1 SEHNR, CDR2 FQNEAQ (reference sequence). Written as DNA, the CDR3 is TGTGCCAGCAGCTCCTACTCGTACCAAGGGCAGTTCTTC. Protein sequence: CASSSYSYQGQFF.

This clone has a single count. The chain employs TRBV27 and TRBJ1-3; D remains ambiguous. Germline CDR1 is MNHEY and CDR2 is SMNVEV (reference sequence). Trimming pared 5 bases from V and 4 bases from J, leaving 9 bases between. The CDR3 has 13 residues. The CDR3 reads CASSPFNGNTIYF. The CDR3 DNA follows: TGTGCCAGCAGTCCCTTCAACGGAAACACCATATATTTT.

This sequence joins TRBV7-3 and TRBJ1-2, with a weak D call TRBD1 (6 bases). Germline CDR1 is SGHTA and CDR2 is FQGTGA. The CDR3 sequence is 15 residues long. The ends were cut back, 0 bases at V and 3 bases at J, with 11 bases in the middle. CDR3: CASSLTPTGYYGYTF. Here the CDR3 DNA reads TGTGCCAGCAGCTTAACGCCGACAGGATACTATGGCTACACCTTC. Combining the CDR3 with reference TRBV7-3 and TRBJ1-2 gives the whole variable domain GAGVSQTPSNKVTEKGKYVELRCDPISGHTALYWYRQSLGQGPEFLIYFQGTGAADDSGLPNDRFFAVRPEGSVSTLKIQRTERGDSAVYLCASSLTPTGYYGYTFGSGTRLTVV.

The CDR3 sequence: CASSDGTGAHEQYF. The CDR3 region has the DNA TGTGCCAGCAGCGACGGGACAGGGGCCCACGAGCAGTACTTC. The V and J genes are TRBV7-2 and TRBJ2-7, with 10 bases identical to TRBD1. This CDR3 has 14 residues. J lost 5 bases, V lost 5 bases, and 6 bases had no gene match. Germline V gene data show CDR1 as SGHTA and CDR2 as FQGNSA. Full variable domain (outside the CDR3, taken from reference TRBV7-2 and TRBJ2-7): GAGVSQSPSNKVTEKGKDVELRCDPISGHTALYWYRQSLGQGLEFLIYFQGNSAPDKSGLPSDRFSAERTGGSVSTLTIQRTQQEDSAVYLCASSDGTGAHEQYFGPGTRLTVT.

The chain uses TRBV5-5 and TRBJ2-1, with D possibly being TRBD1 (6 bases). V lost 4 bases and J lost 6, with 17 bases in between. The germline gives CDR1 SGHKS, CDR2 YYEKEE (reference sequence). This CDR3 contains 15 residues. The CDR3 DNA follows: TGTGCCAGCAGCCCCTACAGGGAGTTTTTCAATGAGCAGTTCTTC. Translating it yields CASSPYREFFNEQFF.

The genes are TRBV27 and TRBJ2-4; 9 nucleotides align to TRBD1. The CDR3 covers 17 residues. Germline-derived CDR1 and CDR2 are MNHEY and SMNVEV (reference sequence). Germline trimming cut 0 bases from V and 6 bases from J; bases unmatched to any gene: 9. The CDR3 bases are TGTGCCAGCAGTTTATCGATTGACAGGGGGAGACGAAACATTCAGTACTTC. This encodes CASSLSIDRGRRNIQYF.

This clone was observed once. In nucleotides, the CDR3 is TGTGCCAGCAGCTTAGTGGGGACACCAGCTAATGAAAAACTGTTTTTT. Translated, it gives CASSLVGTPANEKLFF. The rearrangement uses TRBV7-6 and TRBJ1-4, with D possibly matching TRBD1 (6 bases). This CDR3 spans 16 amino acids. Germline CDR1 is SGHVS and CDR2 is FNYEAQ. V dropped 1 base and J dropped 3 bases, with 12 bases sitting between them.

V usage is TRBV29-1 and J usage is TRBJ2-3; possibly TRBD2 for D (6 bases). The V gene's germline CDR1 is SQVTM and CDR2 ANQGSEA. V lost 0 bases to trimming and J lost 4 bases, with 11 bases between them. This CDR3 region has 14 residues. This CDR3 reads CSVEDGREADTQYF. In DNA, the CDR3 is TGCAGCGTTGAAGACGGCAGGGAGGCAGATACGCAGTATTTT.

This chain links TRBV6-1 with TRBJ1-4, with D perhaps TRBD1 (5 bases). Looked up from germline, CDR1 is MNHNS and CDR2 is SASEGT. This CDR3 has 10 residues. Trimming pared 9 bases from V and 8 bases from J, leaving 7 bases between. The CDR3 sequence is CASRGEKLFF. CDR3 sequence (DNA): TGTGCCAGTAGGGGAGAAAAACTGTTTTTT.

This chain links TRBV9 with TRBJ2-2; 7 bases fit TRBD1. The CDR3 totals 16 residues. The germline V gene has CDR1 SGDLS and CDR2 YYNGEE. The ends lost 7 bases at V and 0 bases at J; junction bases unmatched: 9. The CDR3: CASSFSGTANTGELFF. DNA of the CDR3: TGTGCCAGCTCGTTTTCCGGGACAGCGAACACCGGGGAGCTGTTTTTT.